This entry concerns a single TCR beta chain. The data stem from a study of blood T cell repertoires in COVID-19. The wider study: Whether acute or convalescent, the COVID-19 samples came from the United States, Italy and Spain.

A Seattle source enrolled patients during active infection and followed them longitudinally. The V end lost 8 bases, the J end lost 2 bases, and 13 bases lay between the germline ends. Germline V gives CDR1 MNHEY, CDR2 SMNVEV (reference sequence). This CDR3 is 13 amino acids long. The protocol was immunoSEQ multiplex PCR, while the TCRdb copy is restricted to in-frame clones and leaves out a portion. This sample carries 400,000 or so clones, 85% to 90% of them seen once, and the ten largest clones take 0.8% to 0.9%. The source material was peripheral blood. This TCR was sampled from a young man with COVID-19, enrolled during active disease. The chain couples TRBV27 to TRBJ2-7, with D tentatively TRBD2 (6 bases). CDR3 residues: CASGAGSPYEQYF. CDR3 DNA sequence: TGTGCCAGCGGCGCCGGGAGCCCCTACGAGCAGTACTTC.